This T cell receptor (beta chain) was documented in a study of CD8 T cells in ankylosing spondylitis. One entry per CDR3 protein results from TCRdb running MiXCR on the 5' RACE reads. This sample yields roughly 130,000 distinct CDR3 sequences, of which roughly 8.3% are seen a single time; under 7.5% belongs to the top ten. CDR3 length: 14 amino acids. The germline gives CDR1 MNHEY, CDR2 SVGEGT. Trimming took 6 bases from V and 4 from J; bases not matched to a gene: 8. The sequenced sample consisted of synovial fluid, either unsorted or a sorted T cell fraction (not recorded which). V gene TRBV6-2 or TRBV6-3 combines with J gene TRBJ2-7; 8 bases fit TRBD2. This sequence was found in a male donor with ankylosing spondylitis. CDR3 amino acids: CASSAGPSGYEQYF. CDR3 sequence (DNA): TGTGCCAGCAGCGCGGGCCCTAGCGGGTACGAGCAGTACTTC.